Presented here are 3 T cell receptor beta chains from one specimen sequenced in a study of control samples from healthy donors and cancer patients. Measured with immunoSEQ multiplex PCR; TCRdb has only the in-frame clones, and not every one. The repertoire holds roughly 100,000 clones, with approximately 92% as singletons. Sequences were obtained from blood. Receptors originate from a human donor in good health. The donor label of this sample is uncertain.

The rearrangement joins TRBV11-1 to TRBJ1-2; TRBD1 aligns across 9 bases. The CDR3 sequence is 14 residues long. The V gene end was trimmed by 5 bases and the J gene end by 5 bases; junction bases not matched to a gene: 6. CDR1 and CDR2 from the germline V gene are SGHAT and FQDESV (reference sequence). The CDR3 nucleotides read TGTGCCAGCAGCGATGGACAGGGGCCGTATGGCTACACCTTC. Amino acid sequence: CASSDGQGPYGYTF.

This rearrangement joins TRBV6-6 to TRBJ2-5, with TRBD2 identical over 7 bases. Germline V gene lookup returns CDR1 MNHNY and CDR2 SVGAGI (reference sequence). This CDR3 is built from 14 residues. The ends lost 2 bases at V and 5 bases at J; junction bases unmatched: 5. CDR3 nucleotide sequence: TGTGCCAGCAGTTACACGACTAGCTCGGAGACCCAGTACTTC. Residues: CASSYTTSSETQYF.

The chain is built from TRBV30 and TRBJ1-2; D may be TRBD1 (6 bases). Germline CDR1 and CDR2: GTSNPN and SVGIG (reference sequence). This CDR3 has 15 residues. V was shortened by 3 bases and J by 6 bases, with 20 bases between the two germline ends. The CDR3 here is CAWSAFGGGSHGYTF. The CDR3 DNA follows: TGTGCCTGGAGCGCCTTCGGGGGGGGCAGTCATGGCTACACCTTC.